A single sample gave rise to the 29 T cell receptor beta chains below, sequenced in a study of post-analysis software for immune sequencing data. Study conclusions and caveats: Among a handful of TRBV segments more frequent in patients than controls were TRBV5-6, TRBV5-1 and TRBV20-1.

Antigens for these TCRs are unknown. Tagging with unique molecular identifiers was a feature of the TCR beta cDNA libraries. TCRdb re-called the PCR reads with MiXCR, one entry per CDR3 protein. This sample has around 710,000 distinct CDR3 sequences; approximately 44% occur once, and the top ten carry approximately 4.4%. The sample taken for sequencing was blood. The receptors were gathered from a girl aged 10-17 years with multiple sclerosis.

The V gene is TRBV28, the J gene TRBJ1-1; the D is unclear. Germline CDR1 MDHEN, CDR2 SYDVKM. Trimming left V 3 bases short and J 11 bases short, with 13 bases between. CDR3 length: 12 amino acids. DNA of the CDR3: TGTGCCAGCAGTTTGGGCAGTTTGACGGCTTTCTTT. As protein: CASSLGSLTAFF.

Notes on this clonotype: The conserved final phenylalanine or tryptophan is absent from the CDR3, which likely points to a read error. This sequence joins TRBV5-1 and TRBJ2-1; 12 bases line up with TRBD2. Germline loops: CDR1 SGHRS, CDR2 YFSETQ. This CDR3 contains 16 residues. V lost 3 bases, J lost 7 bases, and 8 bases stayed unmatched. DNA for the CDR3: TGCGCCAGCAGCTCCCTAGCGGGAGGGCCGGGAAATGAGCAGTTCTGC. Translation: CASSSLAGGPGNEQFC.

This clonotype was observed a single time. This chain joins TRBV29-1 and TRBJ2-7, with 8 positions matching TRBD1. The V gene's germline CDR1 is SQVTM and CDR2 ANQGSEA. The CDR3 has 15 residues. V trimming: 5 bases; J trimming: 0 bases; junction bases outside the gene matches: 9. The CDR3 DNA sequence: TGCAGCGTTTTCGACAGGGGTTCTCACTCCTACGAGCAGTACTTC. Its translation is CSVFDRGSHSYEQYF.

The chain joins TRBV4-1 to TRBJ1-1; 8 bases match TRBD1. Germline loops: CDR1 MGHRA, CDR2 YSYEKL. The V gene end was trimmed by 0 bases and the J gene end by 6 bases; junction bases not matched to a gene: 6. The CDR3 is 15 amino acids. The CDR3 DNA is TGCGCCAGCAGCCAAGAAACAGGGGGTATGGCTGAAGCTTTCTTT. Residues: CASSQETGGMAEAFF.

The rearrangement joins TRBV12-3 or TRBV12-4 to TRBJ1-6; D gene ambiguous. The CDR3 loop spans 13 amino acids. V lost 3 bases, J lost 13 bases, and 13 bases lay in between. The CDR3 region is CASSFGRGLPLHF. The DNA for the CDR3 is TGTGCCAGCAGTTTCGGCAGAGGTTTGCCCCTCCACTTT.

The J gene is TRBJ2-3, the V gene TRBV7-4, with 8 nucleotides matching TRBD1. The trim removed 5 bases at V and 6 bases at J, leaving 7 bases unmatched. The CDR3 runs 14 residues. Looked up from germline, CDR1 is SGHVT and CDR2 is SQSDAQ. The CDR3 sequence: CASSRGQGGDTQYF. The CDR3 DNA reads TGTGCCAGCAGCAGAGGACAGGGAGGCGATACGCAGTATTTT. The whole variable domain, filled in from reference TRBV7-4 and TRBJ2-3, reads GAGVSQSPRYKVAKRGRDVALRCDSISGHVTLYWYRQTLGQGSEVLTYSQSDAQRDKSGRPSGRFSAERPERSVSTLKIQRTEQGDSAVYLCASSRGQGGDTQYFGPGTRLTVL.

Of note for this clonotype: One end of the junction fails to match germline, which may point to a read error. The genes are TRBV29-1 and TRBJ1-2; D remains ambiguous. The CDR3 is made up of 9 amino acids. Germline CDR1 reads SQVTM; CDR2 reads ANQGSEA. CDR3: CSESYDYTF. CDR3 DNA sequence: TGCAGCGAAAGTTATGACTACACCTTC. Filled out from reference TRBV29-1 and TRBJ1-2, the complete variable domain reads SAVISQKPSRDICQRGTSLTIQCQVDSQVTMMFWYRQQPGQSLTLIATANQGSEATYESGFVIDKFPISRPNLTFSTLTVSNMSPEDSSIYLCSESYDYTFGSGTRLTVV.

The chain uses TRBV27 and TRBJ2-7; D may correspond to TRBD1 or TRBD2 (5 bases each). The CDR3 length is 14 residues. Germline V CDR1 and CDR2: MNHEY, SMNVEV (reference sequence). V lost 6 bases to trimming and J lost 2 bases, with 14 bases between them. For the CDR3, the DNA is TGTGCCAGCAGGACCGGGGACGGAGCCTACGAGCAGTACTTC. As protein: CASRTGDGAYEQYF.

This clonotype was counted a single time. This chain links TRBV24-1 with TRBJ2-3, with TRBD1 matching 7 bases. V lost 5 bases and J lost 3; bases outside the gene matches: 10. This CDR3 comprises 16 residues. Germline V lookup: CDR1 KGHDR, CDR2 SFDVKD. CDR3 residues: CATSGSTGVATDTQYF. CDR3 nucleotide sequence: TGTGCCACCAGTGGCTCCACAGGGGTTGCAACAGATACGCAGTATTTT.

The rearrangement joins TRBV20-1 to TRBJ2-3; 8 bases map to TRBD2. The V gene's germline CDR1 is DFQATT and CDR2 SNEGSKA (reference sequence). CDR3 size: 15 residues. V lost 6 bases to trimming and J lost 2 bases; unmatched junction nucleotides: 10. CDR3 sequence: CSAPQTSALTDTQYF. CDR3 nucleotide sequence: TGCAGTGCCCCGCAGACTAGCGCTCTCACAGATACGCAGTATTTT.

This clonotype was counted a few times. This sequence joins TRBV6-2 or TRBV6-3 and TRBJ2-7, with D perhaps matching TRBD2 (6 bases). CDR3 length equals 15 residues. V was clipped by 0 bases and J by 2 bases, with 11 bases between them. Germline assignment: CDR1 MNHEY and CDR2 SVGEGT. The CDR3, as DNA: TGTGCCAGCAGTTACTCCGGGAGACAGACCTACGAGCAGTACTTC. It yields the protein CASSYSGRQTYEQYF.

The chain carries TRBV11-2 and TRBJ2-7; no clear D. The CDR3 consists of 16 residues. Germline V gene lookup returns CDR1 SGHAT and CDR2 FQNNGV. Between the trimmed V and J ends, which lost 4 bases and 2 bases, there was a span of 18 bases. The CDR3 bases are TGTGCCAGCAGCTCCCGTGACTCCAGGAACCCCTACGAGCAGTACTTC. Translation: CASSSRDSRNPYEQYF. Based on the CDR3 plus reference TRBV11-2 and TRBJ2-7, the full variable domain is EAGVAQSPRYKIIEKRQSVAFWCNPISGHATLYWYQQILGQGPKLLIQFQNNGVVDDSQLPKDRFSAERLKGVDSTLKIQPAKLEDSAVYLCASSSRDSRNPYEQYFGPGTRLTVT.

This clonotype has just a few counts. The rearrangement links TRBV7-2 to TRBJ2-5; D ambiguous. Germline CDR1 SGHTA, CDR2 FQGNSA. CDR3 length: 12 residues. The V end lost 5 bases, the J end lost 7 bases, and 11 bases lay between the germline ends. Here the CDR3 DNA reads TGTGCCAGCAGCCCGTTGGGTGGGACCCAGTACTTC. Encoded protein: CASSPLGGTQYF.

This chain joins TRBV2 and TRBJ2-3, with 8 bases that match TRBD2. V lost 5 bases to trimming and J lost 1 base; unmatched junction nucleotides: 8. The V gene's germline CDR1 is SNHLY and CDR2 FYNNEI. This CDR3 comprises 16 residues. The CDR3: CASSLTGTSRTDTQYF. The CDR3, as DNA: TGTGCCAGCAGTCTGACCGGGACTAGTCGCACAGATACGCAGTATTTT.

J is TRBJ2-7 and V is TRBV10-3, with 10 bases aligning to TRBD2. Per the germline V gene, CDR1 is ENHRY and CDR2 is SYGVKD. Trimming at V came to 5 bases and at J to 1 base, leaving 11 bases not matched to a gene. This CDR3 is built from 17 residues. The CDR3 nucleotides read TGTGCCATCAGTTACTACGGACTAGCGGAGATATCCTACGAGCAGTACTTC. It codes for CAISYYGLAEISYEQYF.

The gene calls are TRBV20-1 and TRBJ2-7, with TRBD2 identical over 11 bases. V trimming: 3 bases; J trimming: 3 bases; junction bases outside the gene matches: 10. The CDR3 length is 16 residues. Germline V gene lookup returns CDR1 DFQATT and CDR2 SNEGSKA (reference sequence). CDR3 nucleotides: TGCAGTGCTAGTACTAGCGGGAGTCACCGAAACTACGAGCAGTACTTC. Amino acids: CSASTSGSHRNYEQYF.

This clonotype appeared a few times. This chain joins TRBV12-3 or TRBV12-4 and TRBJ1-5; 10 bases are shared with TRBD1. The CDR3 contains 14 residues. V was pared by 6 bases and J by 5 bases, with 4 bases of the junction left unmatched. This chain's CDR3 is CASRRDRGHQPQHF. In DNA, the CDR3 is TGTGCCAGCAGAAGGGACAGGGGACATCAGCCCCAGCATTTT.

The rearrangement joins TRBV5-1 to TRBJ2-3, with D possibly being TRBD2 (6 bases). Germline assignment: CDR1 SGHRS and CDR2 YFSETQ. The CDR3 runs to 16 residues. The V end lost 1 base, the J end lost 2 bases, and 14 bases lay between the germline ends. This CDR3 reads CASSLTWWEATDTQYF. The CDR3 DNA reads TGCGCCAGCAGCTTGACTTGGTGGGAGGCCACAGATACGCAGTATTTT.

The chain carries TRBV5-1 and TRBJ2-1, with 8 bases lining up with TRBD2. The germline V gene has CDR1 SGHRS and CDR2 YFSETQ. The CDR3 spans 17 residues. With 1 base clipped from V and 0 bases from J, the junction kept 6 bases outside the gene matches. The CDR3 sequence is CASSLFREGISYNEQFF. The DNA of the CDR3 is TGCGCCAGCAGCTTGTTCCGGGAGGGCATCTCCTACAATGAGCAGTTCTTC.

The rearrangement links TRBV28 to TRBJ2-5; TRBD1 agrees at 7 bases. Per the germline V gene, CDR1 is MDHEN and CDR2 is SYDVKM. This CDR3 is 14 amino acids long. With V trimmed by 6 bases and J by 5 bases, 9 bases remained unmatched. The DNA of the CDR3 is TGTGCCAGCAGAACATACAGGGGTTCGGAGACCCAGTACTTC. As protein: CASRTYRGSETQYF.

This clonotype has a single count. J is TRBJ2-5 and V is TRBV10-3; 11 bases agree with TRBD2. Germline V gives CDR1 ENHRY, CDR2 SYGVKD. This CDR3 region has 14 residues. V was clipped by 5 bases and J by 3 bases; unmatched bases: 2. Here the CDR3 DNA reads TGTGCCATCAGTCCGGGACTAGCGGAAGAGACCCAGTACTTC. This codes for CAISPGLAEETQYF.

This chain connects TRBV20-1 to TRBJ2-1, with 10 bases identical to TRBD2. This CDR3 region has 12 residues. Germline V gene lookup returns CDR1 DFQATT and CDR2 SNEGSKA (reference sequence). CDR3 residues: CGCSGRINEQFF. The DNA of the CDR3 is TGCGGCTGTAGCGGGAGGATCAATGAGCAGTTCTTC.

The rearrangement links TRBV29-1 to TRBJ2-7, with D possibly being TRBD1 (5 bases). The V end lost 7 bases, the J end lost 2 bases, and 9 bases lay between the germline ends. Germline-derived CDR1 and CDR2 are SQVTM and ANQGSEA. CDR3 size: 11 residues. DNA of the CDR3: TGCAGCGCAGGGTTCACCTACGAGCAGTACTTC. This sequence encodes CSAGFTYEQYF.

The chain has TRBV20-1 and TRBJ1-2; D uncertain. Germline loops: CDR1 DFQATT, CDR2 SNEGSKA (reference sequence). V was pared by 8 bases and J by 6 bases, with 19 bases between. This CDR3 is 13 amino acids long. CDR3 in DNA: TGCAGTTCCCCCCGGGCCGTGGATAATGGCTACACCTTC. This codes for CSSPRAVDNGYTF.

The CDR3 protein is CSVEGPPGDRSDYGYTF. As DNA, the CDR3 is TGCAGCGTTGAAGGTCCCCCCGGGGACAGGAGCGACTATGGCTACACCTTC. The chain carries TRBV29-1 and TRBJ1-2; TRBD1 matches at 8 bases. The CDR3 runs to 17 residues. After removal of 1 base from V and 3 bases from J, the junction contained 13 bases not matched to a gene. The germline V gene encodes CDR1 SQVTM and CDR2 ANQGSEA.

V is TRBV7-2 and J is TRBJ2-5; D is possibly TRBD2 (6 bases). There are 15 residues in the CDR3. Trimming stripped 1 base from V and 5 bases from J, with 14 bases between. Germline CDR1 is SGHTA and CDR2 is FQGNSA. The CDR3 sequence: CASSLGGGRGETQYF. The CDR3 DNA reads TGTGCCAGCAGCTTAGGGGGAGGTCGGGGCGAGACCCAGTACTTC. The variable domain in full, with the rest retrieved from reference TRBV7-2 and TRBJ2-5, is GAGVSQSPSNKVTEKGKDVELRCDPISGHTALYWYRQSLGQGLEFLIYFQGNSAPDKSGLPSDRFSAERTGGSVSTLTIQRTQQEDSAVYLCASSLGGGRGETQYFGPGTRLLVL.

This clonotype was seen a handful of times. This chain joins TRBV7-9 and TRBJ2-7, with 12 bases matching TRBD1. The CDR3 runs 15 residues. Losses at the gene ends were 8 bases for V and 2 bases for J; bases not matched to a gene: 7. The germline CDR1 and CDR2 sequences are SEHNR and FQNEAQ (reference sequence). CDR3 nucleotide sequence: TGTGCCAGCGGCGCCGGGACAGGGGGCCCCTACGAGCAGTACTTC. It is translated as CASGAGTGGPYEQYF.

The chain recombines TRBV11-3 with TRBJ2-3; tentative D call: TRBD1 (6 bases). Germline CDR1 SGHNT, CDR2 YENEEA. The CDR3 runs 15 residues. With 7 bases removed from V and 1 base from J, the gap between germline ends came to 15 bases. The CDR3 here is CASNTLGGGTDTQYF. The CDR3 nucleotides read TGTGCCAGCAACACCTTAGGGGGAGGCACAGATACGCAGTATTTT.

The CDR3 here is CASSYRDEGPGDTQYF. The DNA for the CDR3 is TGTGCCAGCAGTTACAGGGATGAAGGTCCAGGAGATACGCAGTATTTT. This sequence joins TRBV6-6 and TRBJ2-3; D is undetermined. Trimming left V 2 bases short and J 5 bases short, with 17 bases between. The length of the CDR3 is 16 residues. Germline V gene data show CDR1 as MNHNY and CDR2 as SVGAGI (reference sequence).